This T cell receptor (beta chain) comes out of a study of identical twins. The study, taken as a whole, reports: Models predicted less out-of-frame TCR alpha sharing in monozygotic twins than was found.

The length of the CDR3 is 15 residues. Germline V gives CDR1 SNHLY, CDR2 FYNNEI. The germline V and J ends were trimmed by 3 bases and 2 bases, with 8 bases remaining between them. TCRdb analysed the 5' RACE reads with MiXCR anew, one entry per CDR3 protein. Among under 300,000 distinct CDR3 sequences, roughly 13% were seen once, and the ten largest hold 3.5% to 5%. Only a few counts were recorded for this clonotype. Its antigen is unidentified. These data are also associated with another study on yellow fever vaccine responses in identical twins.

The V gene is TRBV2, the J gene TRBJ2-6, with a tentative D call TRBD2 (5 bases). The sequence was obtained from a woman under 30 in good health. The source material was memory (CD45RO+) T cells sorted from blood. The CDR3 coding sequence is TGTGCCAGCAGTGAGAGGGAAACTGGGGCCAACGTCCTGACTTTC. The encoded protein is CASSERETGANVLTF.